Listed here are 16 T cell receptor beta chains from one sample, sequenced in a study of T cells in Graves' hyperthyroidism and ophthalmopathy. From RNA transcripts, TCR beta CDR3 regions were amplified. With the HTBI primer set, the TCR CDR3 went through a first round of RT-PCR. TCRdb ran MiXCR on the multiplex PCR reads and lists one entry per CDR3 protein. This sample carries about 770,000 distinct CDR3 sequences, 18% of them seen once, and the ten largest clones take roughly a sixth. Source material: blood. The source of these receptors is a woman in her fifties or sixties with Graves' hyperthyroidism that later progressed to Graves' ophthalmopathy.

The genes are TRBV30 and TRBJ1-1, with D unresolved. Looked up from germline, CDR1 is GTSNPN and CDR2 is SVGIG (reference sequence). The CDR3 loop spans 11 amino acids. Trimming left V 2 bases short and J 6 bases short, with 7 bases between. The DNA for the CDR3 is TGTGCCTGGAGTTCGTACGCTGAAGCTTTCTTT. As protein: CAWSSYAEAFF.

The chain couples TRBV27 to TRBJ1-2; D is unclear. V lost 4 bases and J 0 bases, leaving 9 bases between the germline ends. The CDR3 runs 14 residues. Germline V gene sequence: CDR1 MNHEY, CDR2 SMNVEV (reference sequence). In DNA form, the CDR3 reads TGTGCCAGCAGTTCCCCCGCTGCTAACTATGGCTACACCTTC. Protein sequence: CASSSPAANYGYTF.

This clonotype has more than one count but fewer than ten. This chain links TRBV2 with TRBJ2-5, with 10 nucleotides matching TRBD1. With 8 bases clipped from V and 5 bases from J, the junction kept 8 bases outside the gene matches. The CDR3 is 14 residues long. CDR1 and CDR2 from the germline V gene are SNHLY and FYNNEI. CDR3 in DNA: TGTGCCAGCGCAGACAGGGGGCGCGGGGAGACCCAGTACTTC. Its protein is CASADRGRGETQYF.

The chain has TRBV5-1 and TRBJ1-5; D may be TRBD1 (5 bases). Germline CDR1 reads SGHRS; CDR2 reads YFSETQ. The CDR3 has 15 amino acids. The V gene lost 0 bases and the J gene lost 5 bases, with 12 bases spanning the gap. The CDR3: CASSLAGGKDQPQHF. The DNA for the CDR3 is TGCGCCAGCAGCTTGGCCGGGGGGAAGGATCAGCCCCAGCATTTT.

The sample holds a few counts of this clonotype. The rearrangement joins TRBV7-2 to TRBJ2-5; D may be TRBD1 or TRBD2 (5 bases each). Germline assignment: CDR1 SGHTA and CDR2 FQGNSA. Trimming took off 1 base at V and 2 bases at J, with 14 bases between the two ends. CDR3 length: 16 residues. The CDR3 region has the DNA TGTGCCAGCAGCTTAGGTTGGGGCACGGGGCAAGAGACCCAGTACTTC. It codes for CASSLGWGTGQETQYF.

This clonotype was counted many times. The CDR3 sequence: CASSGLTGGSYEQYF. The CDR3 region has the DNA TGTGCCAGCAGCGGCCTGACAGGGGGCTCCTACGAGCAGTACTTC. The chain carries TRBV3-1 and TRBJ2-7; TRBD1 aligns across 9 bases. Germline lookup yields CDR1 LGHDT and CDR2 YNNKEL (reference sequence). V lost 5 bases and J lost 0; bases outside the gene matches: 5. The CDR3 extends over 15 amino acids.

In the case of this clonotype: A much larger clonotype is one base distant, so this may be a read error. DNA for the CDR3: TGTGCCAGCAGCTGGGAGGGGGGGGAAGCTTTCTTT. This encodes CASSWEGGEAFF. V is TRBV7-6 and J is TRBJ1-1; possible D gene TRBD1, 6 bases. Germline V gene data show CDR1 as SGHVS and CDR2 as FNYEAQ. Trimming stripped 4 bases from V and 8 bases from J, with 11 bases between. The CDR3 is 12 residues long. Filled out from reference TRBV7-6 and TRBJ1-1, the complete variable domain reads GAGVSQSPRYKVTKRGQDVALRCDPISGHVSLYWYRQALGQGPEFLTYFNYEAQQDKSGLPNDRFSAERPEGSISTLTIQRTEQRDSAMYRCASSWEGGEAFFGQGTRLTVV.

There are many counts of this clonotype. The chain recombines TRBV6-6 with TRBJ2-1; D possibly matches TRBD1 or TRBD2 (6 bases each). CDR1 is MNHNY and CDR2 is SVGAGI in the germline V gene (reference sequence). V was cut by 2 bases and J by 5 bases, with 19 bases left in between. The CDR3 runs to 17 residues. The CDR3 DNA reads TGTGCCAGCAGTTACACGGGGGTGGGACAATCCAACAATGAGCAGTTCTTC. Translated, it gives CASSYTGVGQSNNEQFF.

There are many counts of this clonotype. The genes are TRBV18 and TRBJ2-1; TRBD1 might be the D (5 bases). V shed 0 bases and J shed 6 bases, with 6 bases lying between them. Germline V CDR1 and CDR2: KGHSH, LQKENI. This CDR3 comprises 13 residues. The CDR3: CASSPPQGNEQFF. For the CDR3, the DNA is TGTGCCAGCTCACCACCTCAGGGCAATGAGCAGTTCTTC.

This clonotype appeared a few times. The rearrangement links TRBV7-8 to TRBJ2-5, with D unclear. Germline CDR1 reads SGHVS; CDR2 reads FQNEAQ. The V end was cut by 0 bases, the J end by 11 bases, with 10 bases between. CDR3 size: 12 residues. The CDR3 DNA reads TGTGCCAGCAGCTTAGCGGCAAGAGAGCAGTACTTC. Its protein is CASSLAAREQYF. Full variable domain (rest looked up from reference TRBV7-8 and TRBJ2-5): GAGVSQSPRYKVAKRGQDVALRCDPISGHVSLFWYQQALGQGPEFLTYFQNEAQLDKSGLPSDRFFAERPEGSVSTLKIQRTQQEDSAVYLCASSLAAREQYFGPGTRLLVL.

The chain joins TRBV5-1 to TRBJ2-7; maybe TRBD1 (5 bases). The CDR3 totals 13 residues. CDR1 and CDR2 (germline): SGHRS, YFSETQ. V gave up 0 bases and J gave up 7 bases, with 11 bases separating them. The CDR3 sequence: CASSLEGAREQYF. The CDR3 DNA follows: TGCGCCAGCAGCTTGGAAGGGGCGAGGGAGCAGTACTTC.

The J gene is TRBJ2-2, the V gene TRBV29-1; 10 bases line up with TRBD2. The V and J ends lost 2 bases and 3 bases, in that order; junction bases with no gene match: 3. The CDR3 covers 15 residues. Per germline, CDR1 SQVTM and CDR2 ANQGSEA. CDR3 region: CSVELAGAYTGELFF. In DNA form, the CDR3 reads TGCAGCGTTGAACTAGCGGGGGCTTACACCGGGGAGCTGTTTTTT.

The chain links TRBV9 to TRBJ2-7; D remains unclear. Trimming took 3 bases from V and 4 from J, leaving 11 bases between them. The germline V gene has CDR1 SGDLS and CDR2 YYNGEE. The CDR3 has 13 amino acids. The CDR3 region has the DNA TGTGCCAGCAGCGCGTCCACGGGTTACGAGCAGTACTTC. As protein: CASSASTGYEQYF.

This clonotype was found a few times. CDR3 residues: CASSSLISYNEQFF. CDR3 nucleotide sequence: TGTGCCAGCAGTTCCCTCATCTCCTACAATGAGCAGTTCTTC. This chain connects TRBV6-1 to TRBJ2-1; D is unclear. The CDR3 is 14 residues long. Trimming removed 5 bases at V and 0 bases at J, with 8 bases between. CDR1 and CDR2 from the germline V gene are MNHNS and SASEGT.

V gene TRBV9 combines with J gene TRBJ1-5; 8 nucleotides agree with TRBD1. V was pared by 4 bases and J by 9 bases, with 18 bases of the junction left unmatched. The CDR3 runs to 17 residues. The V gene's germline CDR1 is SGDLS and CDR2 YYNGEE. Here the CDR3 reads CASSPTAGGSGGGPQHF. In DNA form, the CDR3 reads TGTGCCAGCAGCCCCACCGCAGGGGGCTCCGGCGGGGGGCCCCAGCATTTT.

This clonotype appeared a few times. V gene TRBV29-1 combines with J gene TRBJ1-2; D is uncertain. The CDR3 spans 11 residues. The V and J ends lost 7 bases and 4 bases respectively, with 10 bases between them. Per germline, CDR1 SQVTM and CDR2 ANQGSEA. The CDR3 bases are TGCAGCGCCATAAACAGCTATGGCTACACCTTC. Its translation: CSAINSYGYTF.